This TCR beta chain was sequenced in a study of PD-L1 blockade in urothelial cancer. Across the study: Each participant's history included 0 to 3 prior chemotherapy regimens.

Germline CDR1 and CDR2: LGHNA and YSLEER. The CDR3 extends over 16 amino acids. V dropped 3 bases and J dropped 4; count of bases not matched to a gene: 4. The table came from immunoSEQ multiplex PCR; TCRdb's copy has only in-frame clones and leaves some out. Of about 52,000 clones listed, 84% are singletons. Each individual provided 1 to 8 samples (taken pretreatment and on-treatment). This chain joins TRBV4-3 and TRBJ2-2, with TRBD2 matching 11 bases. This TCR was recovered from a middle-aged man with urothelial cancer. Sequenced here: PBMCs, sampled around atezolizumab (anti-PD-L1) treatment. The CDR3 DNA sequence: TGCGCCAGCAGCCATGGACTAGCGGGCGGCACCGGGGAGCTGTTTTTT. Amino acids: CASSHGLAGGTGELFF.